This TCR beta chain was sequenced during a study of blood T cell repertoires in COVID-19. Generated by immunoSEQ multiplex PCR, the TCRdb table keeps only in-frame clones and is missing some. The table records roughly 250,000 clones, around 90% of them present only once. The CDR3 is made up of 19 amino acids. The V gene end was trimmed by 4 bases and the J gene end by 2 bases; junction bases not matched to a gene: 14. Germline CDR1 is SEHNR and CDR2 is FQNEAQ (reference sequence). This clonotype was obtained from a woman between 25 and 40 years old with acute COVID-19. The specimen sequenced was PBMCs or T cells enriched from blood (not recorded which). This rearrangement joins TRBV7-9 to TRBJ2-7; 13 nucleotides align to TRBD2. The CDR3 loop is CASSSTTGLGLAGTYEQYF. The CDR3 DNA sequence: TGTGCCAGCAGCTCTACGACAGGGCTGGGACTAGCGGGGACCTACGAGCAGTACTTC.